Detailed here is one TCR beta chain. This clone has more than one count but fewer than ten. This receptor's antigen is unknown. Per-base qualities were not stored, and no clone one base away is much larger. The data stem from a study of beta chain features in type 1 diabetes (dated by TCRdb to the late 2010s). About the investigation overall: Patients and healthy donors did not differ in mean age, gender distribution, total cell number or subset yield. Regulatory and stem cell-like memory subsets were isolated from only 8 patients and roughly 8 healthy donors, whereas naive and central memory subsets came from all 28 donors. A total of 100 million to 110 million sorted cells were examined across all samples, and a strong correlation was observed between cell number per subset and RNA yield. In the study, TCRB repertoires of sorted circulating CD4+ T cell subsets from recently diagnosed type 1 diabetes patients were compared with those of matched healthy donors. Points the paper makes about the study in general: Naive, central memory and regulatory TCRB repertoires appeared to be more alike among patients than among healthy donors. Sequencing cDNA rather than genomic DNA could over-represent highly expressing activated cells, although activation and CD3 levels did not differ between groups. Shorter templates might have been favored by PCR, but patient and control samples were amplified and corrected together, so both groups would have been affected equally by any skew. At VDJ recombination sites, patients with type 1 diabetes made fewer insertions and deleted more nucleotides, a pattern implying thymic rearrangement abnormalities. Type 1 diabetes patients showed a moderate but significant shortening of TCRB CDR3 length in all four CD4+ subsets. Because the HLA sub-analyses included only small numbers of individuals, any influence of HLA type on TCRB rearrangement was left unresolved.

Each donor gave one peripheral blood draw, averaging approximately 110 mL, which was collected into heparinised tubes. Using a panel that included CD45RO, CCR7, CD25, CD127, CD95 and CD27, naive, central memory, regulatory and stem cell-like memory CD4+ T cells were sorted on a BD FACSAria II. A purity above 98% was achieved for all sorted populations. PBMCs were isolated right away by Lymphoprep density gradient centrifugation and were stained directly, without culture. To minimize batch effects, samples were stained and sorted in pairs, one healthy donor with one patient per experiment. All of the isolated RNA was reverse transcribed with the High Capacity cDNA Reverse Transcription Kit, so expressed TCRB transcripts were sequenced. Deep immunoSEQ sequencing was applied to naive, central memory and regulatory T cell samples, giving an average of roughly 3.5 million total reads per sample. Sorted cells were lysed in RLT buffer and RNA was extracted with DNase-treated RNeasy Micro or Mini kits, depending on cell number. To prevent cross-contamination, every cell subset was processed on its own, while patient and healthy donor samples were processed together. The immunoSEQ multiplex PCR was used to amplify TCRB sequences from cDNA, generating 87-bp fragments that spanned the CDR3 region. Amplicons were sequenced on the Illumina HiSeq platform. The study's processing was this. PCR bias was corrected computationally using synthetic template baselines, and reads within Hamming distance 2 were collapsed, with unmergeable singletons discarded. Reads were aligned against IMGT so that V, D and J genes, CDR3 length and insertions or deletions at six rearrangement sites could be assigned. Within each subset, clonotype counts were normalized to sorted cell number, after which true diversity and Gini coefficients were computed with the tcR R package. Repertoire sharing was quantified using the overlap coefficient calculated on TCRB nucleotide sequences. As a proxy for the pre-selection repertoire, out-of-frame TCRB sequences from naive cells were analyzed. What TCRdb holds here is the immuneACCESS table cut down to in-frame rearrangements. Part of the clones is not present; checked against another copy, under half of the missing clones reflect an unresolved V gene, and the others are unexplained. The D gene and trimming were derived from the DNA, and the V and J assignments and clone size from that table. For this sample there are approximately 330,000 clones; about 11% appear just once. In total, the top ten clones hold around 0.015% of the sample.

The CDR3 covers 15 residues, taking in both the cysteine and the phenylalanine. Just the 45-base CDR3 DNA is kept, in frame starting at base 1. Between the V and J ends, shortened by 0 bases and 7 bases respectively, the junction contains 13 bases. Based on the germline V gene, the CDR1 and CDR2 sequences are MNHGY and SAAAGT. The sequenced sample consisted of naive CD4+ T cells from blood. Per the publication, the cell subset or site label means: true naive CD4+ T cells. This chain is built from TRBV6-8 and TRBJ2-1, with a weak D call of TRBD2 (6 bases match). The receptor was isolated from a woman in her 30s in good health. The CDR3 has the sequence CASSYSLGRGNEQFF. The DNA sequence is TGTGCCAGCAGTTACTCCCTTGGGCGGGGTAATGAGCAGTTCTTC.